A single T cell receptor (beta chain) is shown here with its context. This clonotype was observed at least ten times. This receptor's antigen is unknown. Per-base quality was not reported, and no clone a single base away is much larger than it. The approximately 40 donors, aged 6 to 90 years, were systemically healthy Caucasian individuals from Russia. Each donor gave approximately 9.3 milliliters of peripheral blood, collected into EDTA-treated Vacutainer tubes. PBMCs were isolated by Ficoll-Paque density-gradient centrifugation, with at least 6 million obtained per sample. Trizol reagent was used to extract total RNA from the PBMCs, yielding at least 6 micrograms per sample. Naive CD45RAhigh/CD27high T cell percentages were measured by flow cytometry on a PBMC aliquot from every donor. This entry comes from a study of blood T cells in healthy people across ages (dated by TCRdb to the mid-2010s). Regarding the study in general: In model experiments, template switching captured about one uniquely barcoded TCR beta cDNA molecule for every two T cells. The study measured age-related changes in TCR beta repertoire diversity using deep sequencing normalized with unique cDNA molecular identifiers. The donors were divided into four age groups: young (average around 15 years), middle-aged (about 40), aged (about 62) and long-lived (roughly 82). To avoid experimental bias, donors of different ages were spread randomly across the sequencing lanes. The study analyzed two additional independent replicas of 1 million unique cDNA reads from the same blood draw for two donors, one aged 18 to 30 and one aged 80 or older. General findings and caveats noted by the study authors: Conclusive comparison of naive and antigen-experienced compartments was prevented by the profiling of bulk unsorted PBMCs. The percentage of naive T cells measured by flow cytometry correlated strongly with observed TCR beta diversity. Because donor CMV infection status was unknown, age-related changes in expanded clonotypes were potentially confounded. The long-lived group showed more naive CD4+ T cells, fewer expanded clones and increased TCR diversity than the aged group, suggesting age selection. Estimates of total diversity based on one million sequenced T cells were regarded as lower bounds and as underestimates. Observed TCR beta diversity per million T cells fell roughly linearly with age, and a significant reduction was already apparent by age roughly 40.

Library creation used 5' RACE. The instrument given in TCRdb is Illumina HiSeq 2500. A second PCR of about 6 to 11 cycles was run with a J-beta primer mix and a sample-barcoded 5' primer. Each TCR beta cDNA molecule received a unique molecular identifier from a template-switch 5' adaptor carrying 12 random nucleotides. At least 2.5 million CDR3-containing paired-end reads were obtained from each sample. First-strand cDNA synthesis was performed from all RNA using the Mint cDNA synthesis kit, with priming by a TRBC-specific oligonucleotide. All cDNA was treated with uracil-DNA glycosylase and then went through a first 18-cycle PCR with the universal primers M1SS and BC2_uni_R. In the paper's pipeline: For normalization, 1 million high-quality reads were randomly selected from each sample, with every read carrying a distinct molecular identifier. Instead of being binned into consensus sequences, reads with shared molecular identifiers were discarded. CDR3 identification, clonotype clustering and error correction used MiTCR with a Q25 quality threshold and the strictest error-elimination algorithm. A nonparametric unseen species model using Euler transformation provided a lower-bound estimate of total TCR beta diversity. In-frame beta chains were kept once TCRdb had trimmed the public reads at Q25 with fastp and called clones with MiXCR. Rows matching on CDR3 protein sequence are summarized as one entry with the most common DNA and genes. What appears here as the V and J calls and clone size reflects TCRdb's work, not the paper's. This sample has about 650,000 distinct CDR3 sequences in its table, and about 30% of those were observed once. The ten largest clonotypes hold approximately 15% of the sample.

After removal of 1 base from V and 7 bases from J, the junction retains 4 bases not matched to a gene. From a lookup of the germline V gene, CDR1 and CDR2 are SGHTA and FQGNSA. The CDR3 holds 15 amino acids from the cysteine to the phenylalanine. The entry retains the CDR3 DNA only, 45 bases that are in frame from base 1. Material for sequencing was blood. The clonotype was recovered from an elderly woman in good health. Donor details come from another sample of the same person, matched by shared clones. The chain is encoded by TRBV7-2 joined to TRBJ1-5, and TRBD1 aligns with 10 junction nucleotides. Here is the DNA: TGTGCCAGCAGCTTAGGGGACAGGGGAGGACAGCCCCAGCATTTT. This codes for CASSLGDRGGQPQHF.